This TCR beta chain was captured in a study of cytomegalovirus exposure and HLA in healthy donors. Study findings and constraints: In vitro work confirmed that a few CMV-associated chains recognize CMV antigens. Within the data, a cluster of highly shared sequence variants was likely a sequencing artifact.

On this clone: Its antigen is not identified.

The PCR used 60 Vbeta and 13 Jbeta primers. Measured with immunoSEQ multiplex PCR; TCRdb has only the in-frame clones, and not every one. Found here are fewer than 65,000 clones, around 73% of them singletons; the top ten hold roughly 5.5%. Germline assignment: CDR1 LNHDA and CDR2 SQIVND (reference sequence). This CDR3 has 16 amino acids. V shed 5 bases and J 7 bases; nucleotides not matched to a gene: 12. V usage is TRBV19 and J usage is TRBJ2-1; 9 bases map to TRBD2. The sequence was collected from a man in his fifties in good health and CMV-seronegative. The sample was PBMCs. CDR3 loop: CASSAAGGSEWNEQFF. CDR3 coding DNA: TGTGCCAGTAGTGCAGCGGGGGGATCCGAGTGGAATGAGCAGTTCTTC. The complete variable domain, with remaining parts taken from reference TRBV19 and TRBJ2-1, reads DGGITQSPKYLFRKEGQNVTLSCEQNLNHDAMYWYRQDPGQGLRLIYYSQIVNDFQKGDIAEGYSVSREKKESFPLTVTSAQKNPTAFYLCASSAAGGSEWNEQFFGPGTRLTVL.